This T cell receptor (beta chain) originates from a study of blood T cell repertoires in COVID-19. Repertoires were generated with immunoSEQ multiplex PCR, while TCRdb's copy carries only in-frame clones and drops some. The sample shows over 200,000 clones, about 88% of them seen only once. This CDR3 spans 15 amino acids. Germline lookup yields CDR1 SNHLY and CDR2 FYNNEI. V lost 8 bases and J lost 8; bases outside the gene matches: 14. Sequencing input: peripheral blood. This clonotype was sampled from a man aged 35 to 55 with active or convalescent COVID-19. The chain uses TRBV2 and TRBJ2-3; 9 bases fit TRBD2. The CDR3 DNA reads TGTGCCAGCGTCGGTATTCTAGCGGGGAGGGGTACGCAGTATTTT. It translates to CASVGILAGRGTQYF.